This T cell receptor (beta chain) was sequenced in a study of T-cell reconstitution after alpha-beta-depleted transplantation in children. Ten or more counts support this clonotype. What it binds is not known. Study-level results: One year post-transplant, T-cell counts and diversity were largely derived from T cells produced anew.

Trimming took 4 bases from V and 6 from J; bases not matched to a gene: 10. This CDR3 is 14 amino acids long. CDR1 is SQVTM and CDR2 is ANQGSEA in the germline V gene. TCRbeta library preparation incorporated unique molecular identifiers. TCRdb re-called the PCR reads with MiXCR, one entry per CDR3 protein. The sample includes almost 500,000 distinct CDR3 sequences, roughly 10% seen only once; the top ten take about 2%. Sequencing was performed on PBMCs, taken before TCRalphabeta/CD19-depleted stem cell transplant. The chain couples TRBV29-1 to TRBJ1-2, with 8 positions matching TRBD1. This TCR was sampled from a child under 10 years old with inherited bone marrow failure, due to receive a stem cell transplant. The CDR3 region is CSVGLRDRIDGYTF. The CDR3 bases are TGCAGCGTTGGGTTGAGGGACAGGATCGATGGCTACACCTTC.